A single sample gave rise to the 31 T cell receptor beta chains below, sequenced in a study of T-cell reconstitution after alpha-beta-depleted transplantation in children. Unique molecular identifiers were incorporated into the prepared TCRbeta library. A single record per CDR3 protein comes from TCRdb applying MiXCR to the PCR reads. The profile covers fewer than 550,000 distinct CDR3 sequences, with roughly a tenth appearing a single time and 2% taken by the ten largest. The material sequenced was PBMCs, taken before TCRalphabeta/CD19-depleted stem cell transplant. These receptors originate from a child aged 2 to 10 with inherited bone marrow failure, due to receive a stem cell transplant.

Many counts were recorded for this clonotype. This sequence joins TRBV18 and TRBJ2-2; TRBD1 matches 7 bases. The CDR3 is 16 residues long. V lost 3 bases to trimming and J lost 2 bases; unmatched junction nucleotides: 6. Germline V CDR1 and CDR2: KGHSH, LQKENI. CDR3 sequence reads: CASSPLRTGNTGELFF. In DNA, the CDR3 is TGTGCCAGCTCACCGCTAAGGACAGGAAACACCGGGGAGCTGTTTTTT.

The chain uses TRBV29-1 and TRBJ1-1, with 9 bases matching TRBD1. Germline lookup yields CDR1 SQVTM and CDR2 ANQGSEA. Losses at the gene ends were 3 bases for V and 1 base for J; bases not matched to a gene: 12. CDR3 length: 17 residues. CDR3 sequence reads: CSVDARTGVRRNTEAFF. CDR3 nucleotides: TGCAGCGTTGACGCCCGGACAGGGGTTCGGCGGAACACTGAAGCTTTCTTT. Full variable domain (outside the CDR3, taken from reference TRBV29-1 and TRBJ1-1): SAVISQKPSRDICQRGTSLTIQCQVDSQVTMMFWYRQQPGQSLTLIATANQGSEATYESGFVIDKFPISRPNLTFSTLTVSNMSPEDSSIYLCSVDARTGVRRNTEAFFGQGTRLTVV.

Notes on this clonotype: A much larger clone is a single base away; this may be a read error. The chain combines TRBV13 with TRBJ1-1, with TRBD1 identical over 7 bases. The CDR3 is made up of 14 amino acids. V shed 5 bases and J 5 bases; nucleotides not matched to a gene: 8. CDR1 is PRHDT, CDR2 FYEKMQ, per germline (reference sequence). The CDR3 is CASSPGQTLTEAFF. DNA of the CDR3: TGTGCCAGCAGCCCGGGACAGACGCTGACTGAAGCTTTCTTT.

J is TRBJ2-7 and V is TRBV5-4, with TRBD2 matching 11 bases. The V segment lost 1 base and the J segment 6 bases; nucleotides outside the gene matches: 3. The CDR3 is made up of 14 amino acids. Germline CDR1 reads SGHNT; CDR2 reads YYREEE (reference sequence). The CDR3 spells CASSLSLAGVEQYF. DNA of the CDR3: TGTGCCAGCAGCTTGTCACTAGCGGGAGTCGAGCAGTACTTC.

V usage is TRBV27 and J usage is TRBJ2-5; TRBD2 might be the D (6 bases). The germline gives CDR1 MNHEY, CDR2 SMNVEV (reference sequence). Trimming removed 6 bases from V and 5 bases from J, with 22 bases in between. The CDR3 has 16 residues. For the CDR3, the DNA is TGTGCCAGCAGAGCGATACTAGCCGCTAGGGGCGAGACCCAGTACTTC. Translation: CASRAILAARGETQYF.

The chain has TRBV4-3 and TRBJ1-6; D uncertain. This CDR3 has 14 amino acids. Germline V gene lookup returns CDR1 LGHNA and CDR2 YSLEER. Trimming shortened V by 1 base and J by 10 bases, and 11 bases separated the two germline ends. For the CDR3, the DNA is TGCGCCAGCAGCCAAGTTCAGTTTACCTCACCCCTCCACTTT. Amino acids: CASSQVQFTSPLHF.

At least ten counts were recorded for this clonotype. V gene TRBV5-5 combines with J gene TRBJ2-7; D not resolved. This CDR3 region has 15 residues. Germline V gives CDR1 SGHKS, CDR2 YYEKEE (reference sequence). V lost 0 bases and J lost 7, with 17 bases in between. The CDR3 loop reads CASSLATDFGYEQYF. The CDR3 DNA reads as TGTGCCAGCAGCTTGGCCACAGATTTCGGCTATGAGCAGTACTTC.

This clonotype occurred many times. The chain carries TRBV10-3 and TRBJ1-1; no clear D. The V and J ends lost 1 base and 1 base respectively, with 10 bases between them. The germline CDR1 and CDR2 sequences are ENHRY and SYGVKD. This CDR3 comprises 15 residues. CDR3 sequence reads: CAISELERANTEAFF. CDR3 DNA: TGTGCCATCAGTGAGTTAGAGCGGGCGAACACTGAAGCTTTCTTT.

This chain uses TRBV12-3 or TRBV12-4 with TRBJ1-5; D not resolved. Trimming removed 4 bases at V and 1 base at J, with 23 bases between. CDR3 length: 19 amino acids. This CDR3 is CASSSNPSWEALSNQPQHF. The CDR3 DNA reads TGTGCCAGCAGTTCCAATCCGAGCTGGGAGGCATTGAGCAATCAGCCCCAGCATTTT.

In its sample, this clonotype was seen a few times. This chain joins TRBV7-9 and TRBJ1-1; D possibly corresponds to TRBD1 (5 bases). This CDR3 has 15 amino acids. Germline values: CDR1 SEHNR, CDR2 FQNEAQ (reference sequence). Between the trimmed V and J ends, which lost 1 base and 0 bases, there was a span of 9 bases. The DNA of the CDR3 is TGTGCCAGCAGCTTAGAGACAGTAATGAACACTGAAGCTTTCTTT. Translating gives CASSLETVMNTEAFF.

This clonotype has just a few counts. The chain is built from TRBV20-1 and TRBJ1-3, with 8 bases identical to TRBD1. Germline CDR1 and CDR2: DFQATT and SNEGSKA (reference sequence). V lost 0 bases, J lost 4 bases, and 5 bases stayed unmatched. The CDR3 runs to 15 residues. CDR3 bases: TGCAGTGCTAGAGACCCAGGGGGCTCAGGAAACACCATATATTTT. Translation: CSARDPGGSGNTIYF.

This clonotype was picked up many times. V usage is TRBV27 and J usage is TRBJ2-5; D not resolved. Germline loops: CDR1 MNHEY, CDR2 SMNVEV (reference sequence). Trimming removed 2 bases from V and 0 bases from J, with 7 bases in between. The CDR3 totals 14 residues. The CDR3, as DNA: TGTGCCAGCAGTTTAAAATGGTACCAAGAGACCCAGTACTTC. It encodes CASSLKWYQETQYF.

In regard to this clonotype: Possible read error: a much larger clone is one base away. The chain uses TRBV20-1 and TRBJ2-7, with TRBD1 matching 7 bases. V lost 1 base to trimming and J lost 5 bases; unmatched junction nucleotides: 14. The germline CDR1 and CDR2 sequences are DFQATT and SNEGSKA (reference sequence). CDR3 length: 16 residues. As DNA, the CDR3 is TGCAGTGCTAGAGGCCCAACCGACAGGGTTTCCCACGAGCAGTACTTC. Its translation: CSARGPTDRVSHEQYF.

The table lists this clonotype with many counts. V and J are TRBV5-1 and TRBJ2-7; 14 nucleotides line up with TRBD2. The CDR3 extends over 19 amino acids. Germline CDR1 reads SGHRS; CDR2 reads YFSETQ. With 4 bases clipped from V and 0 bases from J, the junction kept 12 bases outside the gene matches. The CDR3 nucleotides read TGCGCCAGCAGCCCAGGGACTAGCGGGAGTGGGTTAAGCTCCTACGAGCAGTACTTC. This codes for CASSPGTSGSGLSSYEQYF.

Many counts were recorded for this clonotype. This chain connects TRBV5-1 to TRBJ2-1; TRBD2 matches 10 bases. V shed 2 bases, J shed 0 bases, and the junction held 8 bases outside the gene matches. CDR3 length: 18 residues. Per germline, CDR1 SGHRS and CDR2 YFSETQ. The CDR3 DNA follows: TGCGCCAGCAGCTTAGACCTTTCTAGCGGGAGCTCCTACAATGAGCAGTTCTTC. Its translation: CASSLDLSSGSSYNEQFF.

This clonotype was counted ten times or more. The chain uses TRBV7-9 and TRBJ1-2; D gene uncertain. This CDR3 is 12 amino acids long. Trimming stripped 1 base from V and 3 bases from J, with 3 bases between. Germline V gene lookup returns CDR1 SEHNR and CDR2 FQNEAQ (reference sequence). CDR3 in amino acids: CASSLEYYGYTF. The CDR3 bases are TGTGCCAGCAGCTTAGAGTACTATGGCTACACCTTC.

This chain connects TRBV28 to TRBJ2-1, with unresolved D. The V gene's germline CDR1 is MDHEN and CDR2 SYDVKM. V lost 5 bases to trimming and J lost 2 bases, with 10 bases between them. CDR3 length: 14 amino acids. CDR3 in amino acids: CASSEPPTYNEQFF. The CDR3 coding sequence is TGTGCCAGCAGTGAGCCCCCAACCTACAATGAGCAGTTCTTC.

This clonotype turned up a few times. The genes are TRBV19 and TRBJ2-7, with TRBD2 matching 11 bases. Germline CDR1 and CDR2: LNHDA and SQIVND (reference sequence). The CDR3 is made up of 15 amino acids. V shed 10 bases, J shed 1 base, and the junction held 9 bases outside the gene matches. The CDR3 reads CATRGLAGGSYEQYF. CDR3 DNA: TGTGCCACCAGAGGGCTAGCGGGAGGTTCCTACGAGCAGTACTTC.

This clonotype showed up just a few times. This sequence joins TRBV27 and TRBJ2-7, with TRBD2 identical over 9 bases. The germline CDR1 and CDR2 sequences are MNHEY and SMNVEV (reference sequence). V dropped 0 bases and J dropped 2; count of bases not matched to a gene: 2. The CDR3 is made up of 15 amino acids. CDR3 sequence (DNA): TGTGCCAGCAGTTTATCGACTAGCGGTACCTACGAGCAGTACTTC. It specifies CASSLSTSGTYEQYF.

This clonotype was counted many times. This chain connects TRBV12-3 or TRBV12-4 to TRBJ1-6; D call uncertain. The CDR3 runs 13 residues. The germline V and J ends were trimmed by 3 bases and 8 bases, with 8 bases remaining between them. CDR3 sequence reads: CASSLGGHSPLHF. CDR3 coding DNA: TGTGCCAGCAGTTTGGGAGGTCATTCACCCCTCCACTTT.

This clonotype was found many times. The chain joins TRBV3-1 to TRBJ2-7; D tentatively fits TRBD1 or TRBD2 (5 bases each). The germline V gene has CDR1 LGHDT and CDR2 YNNKEL (reference sequence). This CDR3 has 15 residues. V was shortened by 5 bases and J by 4 bases, with 18 bases between the two germline ends. CDR3 residues: CASSLGPLLDYEQYF. The CDR3 DNA reads as TGTGCCAGCAGCTTGGGACCACTCTTGGATTACGAGCAGTACTTC.

This clonotype was seen ten or more times. The CDR3 is CASSLWGLNTEAFF. CDR3 nucleotide sequence: TGTGCCAGCAGTTTGTGGGGTCTGAACACTGAAGCTTTCTTT. This chain uses TRBV12-3 or TRBV12-4 with TRBJ1-1, with unresolved D. Trimming left V 3 bases short and J 0 bases short, with 8 bases between. This CDR3 contains 14 residues.

This clonotype was seen only a few times. The chain is built from TRBV2 and TRBJ2-1, with 11 bases matching TRBD2. CDR3 length: 15 residues. V shed 1 base and J 5 bases; nucleotides not matched to a gene: 1. Germline V gene lookup returns CDR1 SNHLY and CDR2 FYNNEI. The CDR3 bases are TGTGCCAGCAGTGAAGTGACTAGCGGGGACAATGAGCAGTTCTTC. This sequence encodes CASSEVTSGDNEQFF.

The chain is built from TRBV6-1 and TRBJ2-1, with 10 bases aligning to TRBD2. CDR1 and CDR2 from the germline V gene are MNHNS and SASEGT. With V trimmed by 4 bases and J by 4 bases, 7 bases remained unmatched. The CDR3 has 16 residues. CDR3 sequence (DNA): TGTGCCAGCAGTGGAAAAATAGCGGGAGGTTACAATGAGCAGTTCTTC. This codes for CASSGKIAGGYNEQFF.

The gene calls are TRBV5-6 and TRBJ2-1; 10 positions agree with TRBD1. The V gene end was trimmed by 2 bases and the J gene end by 7 bases; junction bases not matched to a gene: 6. The CDR3 contains 15 residues. Germline V gene lookup returns CDR1 SGHDT and CDR2 YYEEEE. The CDR3 here is CASSFPGQGFNEQFF. DNA for the CDR3: TGTGCCAGCAGCTTTCCGGGACAGGGGTTTAATGAGCAGTTCTTC.

The CDR3: CASSPGGGGSYNEQFF. As DNA, the CDR3 is TGTGCCAGCAGCCCGGGGGGGGGTGGTTCTTACAATGAGCAGTTCTTC. V usage is TRBV12-3 or TRBV12-4 and J usage is TRBJ2-1, with 8 nucleotides matching TRBD2. V dropped 6 bases and J dropped 4; count of bases not matched to a gene: 11. The CDR3 is 16 amino acids.

This clonotype was detected many times. V usage is TRBV13 and J usage is TRBJ2-1; D could derive from TRBD1 or TRBD2 (5 bases each). V gave up 5 bases and J gave up 4 bases, with 15 bases separating them. This CDR3 is built from 15 residues. Looked up from germline, CDR1 is PRHDT and CDR2 is FYEKMQ (reference sequence). In DNA form, the CDR3 reads TGTGCCAGCAGCGGGACGGACGTCGAGTACAATGAGCAGTTCTTC. This sequence encodes CASSGTDVEYNEQFF.

The chain joins TRBV20-1 to TRBJ2-3; 7 nucleotides agree with TRBD2. With V trimmed by 2 bases and J by 2 bases, 10 bases remained unmatched. Per germline, CDR1 DFQATT and CDR2 SNEGSKA (reference sequence). This CDR3 is 16 amino acids long. CDR3 amino acids: CSARWIVAGATDTQYF. CDR3 DNA sequence: TGCAGTGCTAGATGGATCGTAGCGGGCGCCACAGATACGCAGTATTTT.

This clonotype was picked up many times. The chain links TRBV4-3 to TRBJ2-7; 8 nucleotides agree with TRBD2. CDR3 length equals 15 residues. Germline assignment: CDR1 LGHNA and CDR2 YSLEER. Trimming at V came to 0 bases and at J to 3 bases, leaving 4 bases not matched to a gene. CDR3 DNA sequence: TGCGCCAGCAGCCAAGATCGGGGGGGCAGCTACGAGCAGTACTTC. Translating gives CASSQDRGGSYEQYF.

Ten or more counts support this clonotype. V gene TRBV12-3 or TRBV12-4 combines with J gene TRBJ2-1; D is uncertain. The CDR3 extends over 11 amino acids. V lost 7 bases to trimming and J lost 8 bases, with 9 bases between them. CDR3 residues: CASTLSHEQFF. The CDR3 DNA reads as TGTGCCAGCACCTTATCTCATGAGCAGTTCTTC.

This clonotype has at least ten counts. The chain has TRBV30 and TRBJ2-3; a possible D gene is TRBD2 (6 bases). V dropped 5 bases and J dropped 2 bases, with 14 bases sitting between them. Germline values: CDR1 GTSNPN, CDR2 SVGIG (reference sequence). The CDR3 consists of 14 residues. The CDR3: CAWADGSYTDTQYF. CDR3 DNA: TGTGCCTGGGCAGACGGGAGTTACACAGATACGCAGTATTTT.